This entry lists 8 T cell receptor beta chains sequenced from one sample in a study of blood T cell repertoires in COVID-19. The protocol was immunoSEQ multiplex PCR, while the TCRdb copy is restricted to in-frame clones and leaves out a portion. The table lists more than 70,000 clones, 70% to 90% of them singletons, with about 1.2% in the top ten. The material sequenced was peripheral blood. The receptor source for this set is an elderly man with active or convalescent COVID-19.

The V gene is TRBV11-1, the J gene TRBJ2-1; 11 bases fit TRBD2. Germline V gene lookup returns CDR1 SGHAT and CDR2 FQDESV (reference sequence). The CDR3 loop spans 15 amino acids. V trimming: 5 bases; J trimming: 4 bases; junction bases outside the gene matches: 4. The CDR3 loop reads CASSRTSGQYNEQFF. The CDR3 region has the DNA TGTGCCAGCAGCCGGACTAGCGGGCAATACAATGAGCAGTTCTTC.

The J gene is TRBJ1-6, the V gene TRBV5-5; D is unclear. The CDR3 sequence is 15 residues long. Trimming shortened V by 6 bases and J by 8 bases, and 18 bases separated the two germline ends. Germline CDR1 is SGHKS and CDR2 is YYEKEE (reference sequence). The CDR3 spells CASTLVAGLDSPLHF. CDR3 DNA: TGTGCCAGCACCCTCGTCGCCGGACTCGATTCACCCCTCCACTTT.

The genes are TRBV19 and TRBJ1-1, with D tentatively TRBD1 (5 bases). Trimming stripped 5 bases from V and 5 bases from J, with 15 bases between. In germline, CDR1 is LNHDA, CDR2 SQIVND (reference sequence). CDR3 length: 14 residues. The CDR3 loop is CASSAPPGRTEAFF. The CDR3 region has the DNA TGTGCCAGTAGTGCCCCCCCAGGGAGGACTGAAGCTTTCTTT.

The rearrangement uses TRBV30 and TRBJ1-5, with 8 bases lining up with TRBD1. CDR1 and CDR2 (germline): GTSNPN, SVGIG (reference sequence). The length of the CDR3 is 14 residues. V shed 4 bases, J shed 2 bases, and the junction held 4 bases outside the gene matches. The DNA of the CDR3 is TGTGCCTGGACAGGACAGGGAGGCAATCAGCCCCAGCATTTT. Translation gives CAWTGQGGNQPQHF. The variable domain in full, completed from reference TRBV30 and TRBJ1-5, reads SQTIHQWPATLVQPVGSPLSLECTVEGTSNPNLYWYRQAAGRGLQLLFYSVGIGQISSEVPQNLSASRPQDRQFILSSKKLLLSDSGFYLCAWTGQGGNQPQHFGDGTRLSIL.

The rearrangement joins TRBV13 to TRBJ2-7; maybe TRBD2 (5 bases). Per germline, CDR1 PRHDT and CDR2 FYEKMQ (reference sequence). This CDR3 contains 14 residues. V lost 6 bases and J lost 2, with 14 bases in between. In DNA form, the CDR3 reads TGTGCCAGCAGAACATACCGGGGAGCCTACGAGCAGTACTTC. Translation: CASRTYRGAYEQYF.

V is TRBV18 and J is TRBJ2-7; D might be TRBD1 (6 bases). CDR3 length: 14 amino acids. CDR1 is KGHSH and CDR2 is LQKENI in the germline V gene. V was cut by 6 bases and J by 7 bases, with 19 bases left in between. CDR3 region: CASSGDMGLIEQYF. The CDR3 DNA reads as TGTGCCAGCTCTGGGGACATGGGCTTGATAGAGCAGTACTTC.

J is TRBJ2-1 and V is TRBV24-1; no firm D call. The germline V and J ends were trimmed by 4 bases and 9 bases, with 18 bases remaining between them. Per germline, CDR1 KGHDR and CDR2 SFDVKD. This CDR3 spans 15 amino acids. The CDR3 protein is CATSESHPTVGEQFF. The CDR3 DNA reads TGTGCCACCAGTGAAAGCCACCCCACAGTGGGTGAGCAGTTCTTC.

The V and J genes are TRBV28 and TRBJ2-1; D call uncertain. The CDR3 is 12 amino acids. CDR1 MDHEN and CDR2 SYDVKM come from the germline V gene. V gave up 7 bases and J gave up 9 bases, with 13 bases separating them. CDR3 region: CASIQAPGEQFF. The CDR3 DNA sequence: TGTGCCAGCATTCAGGCCCCCGGTGAGCAGTTCTTC.